These 25 T cell receptor beta chains came from one sample sequenced in a study of T-cell reconstitution after alpha-beta-depleted transplantation in children. Preparing the TCRbeta library involved the use of unique molecular identifiers. TCRdb passed the PCR reads through MiXCR, listing each CDR3 protein once. The sample includes hundreds of thousands of distinct CDR3 sequences, about 12% seen only once; the top ten take 0.79%. The sample here was PBMCs, taken before TCRalphabeta/CD19-depleted stem cell transplant. These receptors all stem from a girl aged 2-10 years with congenital amegakaryocytic thrombocytopenia, due to receive a stem cell transplant.

This clonotype has just a few counts. This chain links TRBV20-1 with TRBJ2-5; 11 bases match TRBD2. Germline assignment: CDR1 DFQATT and CDR2 SNEGSKA (reference sequence). V was pared by 5 bases and J by 2 bases, with 19 bases of the junction left unmatched. The CDR3 is made up of 19 amino acids. The CDR3 protein is CSASGTSGLPLTEQETQYF. The CDR3 nucleotides are TGCAGTGCTTCCGGGACTAGCGGACTACCCCTGACTGAACAAGAGACCCAGTACTTC.

This clonotype occurred a few times. This chain links TRBV4-1 with TRBJ2-1; D is undetermined. The germline V gene has CDR1 MGHRA and CDR2 YSYEKL. The CDR3 covers 10 residues. Trimming stripped 6 bases from V and 8 bases from J, with 5 bases between. The CDR3 region is CASSGYEQFF. CDR3 DNA: TGCGCCAGCAGTGGGTATGAGCAGTTCTTC.

This clonotype was observed many times. The rearrangement uses TRBV7-7 and TRBJ2-1; D is unclear. V was trimmed by 5 bases and J by 0 bases, leaving 11 bases between them. The CDR3 has 15 amino acids. The V gene's germline CDR1 is SSHAT and CDR2 FNYEAQ (reference sequence). CDR3 region: CASSPQASSYNEQFF. The CDR3 DNA sequence: TGTGCCAGCAGCCCTCAGGCTAGCTCCTACAATGAGCAGTTCTTC.

The V call is TRBV5-1, the J call TRBJ2-7; TRBD2 aligns across 12 bases. V was pared by 0 bases and J by 3 bases, with 7 bases of the junction left unmatched. The CDR3 has 17 residues. Germline values: CDR1 SGHRS, CDR2 YFSETQ. CDR3 amino acids: CASSLASGRVLLYEQYF. The DNA of the CDR3 is TGCGCCAGCAGCTTGGCTAGCGGGAGGGTCCTCCTCTACGAGCAGTACTTC. Based on the CDR3 plus reference TRBV5-1 and TRBJ2-7, the full variable domain is KAGVTQTPRYLIKTRGQQVTLSCSPISGHRSVSWYQQTPGQGLQFLFEYFSETQRNKGNFPGRFSGRQFSNSRSEMNVSTLELGDSALYLCASSLASGRVLLYEQYFGPGTRLTVT.

This clonotype came up many times. The V and J genes are TRBV7-2 and TRBJ2-1; D uncertain. Between the trimmed V and J ends, which lost 2 bases and 6 bases, there was a span of 11 bases. The V gene's germline CDR1 is SGHTA and CDR2 FQGNSA. The CDR3 length is 14 residues. CDR3 in amino acids: CASSLIAVTNEQFF. The CDR3 nucleotides are TGTGCCAGCAGCTTAATCGCGGTGACCAATGAGCAGTTCTTC.

The chain uses TRBV7-9 and TRBJ2-4, with D perhaps given as TRBD1 or TRBD2 (5 bases each). The germline V gene has CDR1 SEHNR and CDR2 FQNEAQ (reference sequence). The length of the CDR3 is 15 residues. Trimming removed 2 bases from V and 0 bases from J, with 8 bases in between. CDR3: CASSLWGTAKNIQYF. The CDR3 DNA reads as TGTGCCAGCAGCTTATGGGGGACAGCCAAAAACATTCAGTACTTC.

Ten or more counts support this clonotype. The V call is TRBV24-1, the J call TRBJ1-5; D is possibly TRBD1 (5 bases). The length of the CDR3 is 13 residues. V lost 9 bases to trimming and J lost 3 bases, with 11 bases between them. Germline CDR1 is KGHDR and CDR2 is SFDVKD. CDR3: CATGAGFNQPQHF. CDR3 nucleotides: TGTGCCACCGGAGCAGGGTTCAATCAGCCCCAGCATTTT.

Concerning this clonotype: Just one base apart from a much larger clone, this may be a read error. This sequence joins TRBV5-6 and TRBJ2-3; 8 nucleotides align to TRBD1. The CDR3 runs 16 residues. The germline gives CDR1 SGHDT, CDR2 YYEEEE. CDR3: CASSPETGDPTYTQYF. The CDR3 DNA reads TGTGCCAGCAGCCCGGAGACAGGGGATCCCACATATACGCAGTATTTT.

The J gene is TRBJ1-5, the V gene TRBV20-1, with 9 bases that match TRBD1. Germline V gene sequence: CDR1 DFQATT, CDR2 SNEGSKA (reference sequence). V dropped 3 bases and J dropped 0; count of bases not matched to a gene: 9. This CDR3 has 17 amino acids. The DNA of the CDR3 is TGCAGTGCTAGTGGGACAGGGCAAATTGGTAGCAATCAGCCCCAGCATTTT. It codes for CSASGTGQIGSNQPQHF.

At least ten counts were recorded for this clonotype. The chain recombines TRBV7-6 with TRBJ2-2; 10 positions agree with TRBD2. V dropped 1 base and J dropped 0; count of bases not matched to a gene: 8. The CDR3 is made up of 19 amino acids. In germline, CDR1 is SGHVS, CDR2 FNYEAQ. CDR3 in amino acids: CASSLVLAGDFANTGELFF. DNA of the CDR3: TGTGCCAGCAGCTTAGTGCTAGCGGGAGATTTCGCGAACACCGGGGAGCTGTTTTTT.

There are a few counts of this clonotype. The chain carries TRBV12-3 or TRBV12-4 and TRBJ2-7; D is perhaps TRBD2 (6 bases). The length of the CDR3 is 12 residues. V was pared by 7 bases and J by 4 bases, with 11 bases between. The CDR3 DNA reads as TGTGCCAGCACCAGGGACTGGTACGAGCAGTACTTC. This encodes CASTRDWYEQYF.

The genes are TRBV20-1 and TRBJ2-7; D remains ambiguous. The CDR3 length is 10 residues. Trimming took 4 bases from V and 7 from J, leaving 8 bases between them. Germline CDR1 is DFQATT and CDR2 is SNEGSKA (reference sequence). The CDR3 here is CSAIVGEQYF. DNA for the CDR3: TGCAGTGCTATCGTCGGTGAGCAGTACTTC.

This clonotype was recorded at least ten times. CDR3 region: CSAGYLGTSEQFF. The CDR3 nucleotides are TGCAGTGCTGGGTATCTGGGCACGAGTGAGCAGTTCTTC. The V call is TRBV20-1, the J call TRBJ2-1; no clear D. V lost 5 bases to trimming and J lost 9 bases, with 17 bases between them. CDR1 and CDR2 (germline): DFQATT, SNEGSKA (reference sequence). The CDR3 covers 13 residues.

This clonotype was seen at least ten times. This chain joins TRBV10-3 and TRBJ2-5; 8 bases match TRBD2. Per germline, CDR1 ENHRY and CDR2 SYGVKD. The CDR3 has 15 amino acids. J was trimmed by 2 bases and V by 3 bases; bases with no gene match: 5. This CDR3 is CAISDIGTRQETQYF. The CDR3 region has the DNA TGTGCCATCAGTGATATTGGGACTAGACAAGAGACCCAGTACTTC.

This clonotype was detected a few times. The chain joins TRBV6-5 to TRBJ2-5; 8 bases are shared with TRBD2. The germline CDR1 and CDR2 sequences are MNHEY and SVGAGI. The CDR3 sequence is 16 residues long. The ends lost 4 bases at V and 5 bases at J; junction bases unmatched: 12. The CDR3: CASSLSPGGALETQYF. DNA of the CDR3: TGTGCCAGCAGTTTATCTCCGGGGGGGGCCTTGGAGACCCAGTACTTC.

The V gene is TRBV11-2, the J gene TRBJ2-1; D ambiguous. Deletions cut 8 bases from V and 7 bases from J, with 12 bases between. Looked up from germline, CDR1 is SGHAT and CDR2 is FQNNGV. The CDR3 totals 12 residues. CDR3 nucleotides: TGTGCCAGCGGTGGAGAGTGGAATGAGCAGTTCTTC. Encoded protein: CASGGEWNEQFF.

The chain couples TRBV6-5 to TRBJ2-1, with 11 bases lining up with TRBD2. The V segment lost 2 bases and the J segment 4 bases; nucleotides outside the gene matches: 7. The length of the CDR3 is 17 residues. Germline CDR1 and CDR2: MNHEY and SVGAGI. The CDR3 is CASSYPSGLAGYNEQFF. CDR3 nucleotide sequence: TGTGCCAGCAGTTACCCCTCAGGACTAGCGGGTTACAATGAGCAGTTCTTC.

This clonotype was detected many times. The chain couples TRBV9 to TRBJ2-7, with TRBD2 matching 7 bases. The junction had 9 bases not matched to a gene; V was cut back by 7 bases and J by 5 bases. The length of the CDR3 is 13 residues. Germline-derived CDR1 and CDR2 are SGDLS and YYNGEE. The CDR3 loop reads CASGEGGRNEQYF. The DNA of the CDR3 is TGTGCCAGCGGGGAGGGCGGTCGGAACGAGCAGTACTTC.

This clonotype was counted many times. V gene TRBV20-1 combines with J gene TRBJ2-1; no firm D call. Trimming cost V 5 bases and J 0 bases, with 11 bases left between them. Germline CDR1 and CDR2: DFQATT and SNEGSKA (reference sequence). CDR3 length: 14 amino acids. This CDR3 reads CSAQKFTSYNEQFF. The CDR3 DNA reads TGCAGTGCTCAAAAATTTACCTCCTACAATGAGCAGTTCTTC.

Only a few counts were recorded for this clonotype. The chain combines TRBV5-6 with TRBJ2-1; TRBD2 matches at 7 bases. CDR1 and CDR2 from the germline V gene are SGHDT and YYEEEE. The CDR3 runs to 15 residues. V shed 0 bases, J shed 8 bases, and the junction held 8 bases outside the gene matches. CDR3: CASSLAAGREYEQFF. CDR3 in DNA: TGTGCCAGCAGCTTGGCGGCAGGGAGGGAGTATGAGCAGTTCTTC. Using reference TRBV5-6 and TRBJ2-1 for the parts outside the CDR3, the full variable domain is DAGVTQSPTHLIKTRGQQVTLRCSPKSGHDTVSWYQQALGQGPQFIFQYYEEEERQRGNFPDRFSGHQFPNYSSELNVNALLLGDSALYLCASSLAAGREYEQFFGPGTRLTVL.

This clonotype was seen repeatedly, ten times or more. V and J are TRBV5-1 and TRBJ2-3; D might be TRBD1 (5 bases). CDR1 and CDR2 (germline): SGHRS, YFSETQ. Trimming removed 0 bases at V and 4 bases at J, with 9 bases between. The CDR3 covers 14 residues. CDR3 residues: CASSLGQGSDTQYF. The CDR3 DNA follows: TGCGCCAGCAGCTTGGGGCAGGGATCAGATACGCAGTATTTT.

The sample holds many counts of this clonotype. The chain joins TRBV12-3 or TRBV12-4 to TRBJ2-4, with unresolved D. Trimming stripped 5 bases from V and 0 bases from J, with 8 bases between. This CDR3 spans 14 amino acids. The CDR3 sequence is CASSRSTAKNIQYF. In nucleotides, the CDR3 is TGTGCCAGCAGTCGCAGCACAGCCAAAAACATTCAGTACTTC.

This chain joins TRBV7-9 and TRBJ2-3; TRBD1 matches at 8 bases. The J segment lost 2 bases and the V segment lost 5 bases, leaving 6 bases of the junction unmatched. This CDR3 region has 15 residues. Germline values: CDR1 SEHNR, CDR2 FQNEAQ (reference sequence). The CDR3 loop reads CASSHQTGATDTQYF. The CDR3 nucleotides read TGTGCCAGCAGCCATCAGACAGGGGCCACAGATACGCAGTATTTT.

This chain uses TRBV29-1 with TRBJ2-7; D remains ambiguous. V was cut by 4 bases and J by 4 bases, with 11 bases left in between. This CDR3 is built from 12 residues. Germline V lookup: CDR1 SQVTM, CDR2 ANQGSEA. For the CDR3, the DNA is TGCAGCGTTGGCCAGTACGAGTACGAGCAGTACTTC. Its protein product is CSVGQYEYEQYF.

This clonotype was counted between two and nine times. The genes are TRBV12-3 or TRBV12-4 and TRBJ2-1; D uncertain. The CDR3 has 15 amino acids. Trimming took off 6 bases at V and 10 bases at J, with 22 bases between the two ends. CDR3 sequence reads: CASSPSLAPSGEQFF. CDR3 nucleotide sequence: TGTGCCAGCAGCCCCAGTTTGGCCCCTTCAGGAGAGCAGTTCTTC.